This T cell receptor beta chain was obtained from a study of shared clonotypes between healthy human individuals (dated by TCRdb to about 2020). Regarding the study in general: The cohort included three men and a couple of women between 18 and 49 years of age. To estimate repertoire size and how much clonotype sharing occurs between individuals, the study deeply sequenced the blood TCR repertoires of a handful of healthy adults. To increase sequencing depth and limit assay-specific biases, different laboratories used diverse techniques to prepare libraries and sequence TCR repertoires. Leukapheresis yielded between about 0.9 and 8.9 billion PBMCs per donor. For each donor, CD4 naive and CD4 memory were each given three plates, CD8 naive was given two plates, and CD8 memory was given one plate. Overall study outcomes, separate from this receptor: Naive subsets generally had larger estimated clonotype richness than memory subsets. Pairwise subsampling led to the expectation that sequencing depth would affect the degree of clonotype sharing among donors. About 5% of naive CD4, 3.5% of naive CD8, approximately 2.2% of memory CD4, and over 0.35% of memory CD8 clonotypes were shared across several donors. Incomplete sequencing was indicated by rarefaction of sorted-subset datasets, despite the large sequencing depth. Sampling was limited to blood, and TCR repertoires in tissue likely differ from TCR repertoires in blood. Because the study included only a small number of donors, the genetic and exposure-history diversity represented was limited. Compared with non-shared clonotypes, clonotypes shared by all four sorted-subset donors had higher generation probabilities.

TCR CDR3 regions were amplified from genomic DNA by multiplex PCR using the deep immunoSEQ assay. For each cell subset, the extracted genomic DNA was distributed evenly across all wells of several immunoSEQ 96-well plates, and each plate served as one replicate. For sorted subsets, roughly 200 ng of genomic DNA, equivalent to some 30,000 T cell genomes, went into each replicate PCR. The purified libraries were quantified using a Qubit 3.0 fluorometer, sized with a Bioanalyzer 2100, and then quantified again using the KAPA Library Quantification kit. Every immunoSEQ 96-well plate was sequenced on a dedicated single-read 150-cycle Illumina NextSeq 550 flow cell. From the authors' description of their analysis: Because only junctional sequences without quality scores were contained in the immunoSEQ output, filtering matching that applied to full-length reads could not be performed. To assign V/J genes and CDR3, sequences were annotated against IMGT germline references using PyIR, a Python wrapper for IgBLAST v1.9. Reads were filtered out if the reads had weak V/J assignments (E-value above 1e-6), no CDR3, stop codons, out-of-frame junctions, or ambiguous translated residues. V3J clonotypes were defined as sequences sharing the same inferred V gene, J gene, and CDR3 amino acid sequence. The percentage overlap between two repertoires was calculated by dividing the number of shared unique clonotypes by the size of the smaller repertoire. Three approaches were used to assess repertoire richness: RTK rarefaction, the Chao1 estimator, and Recon v2.1 estimates of unobserved clonotypes. For all TCRbeta clonotypes obtained by the gDNA method from a few donors, generation probabilities were computed with OLGA. The immuneACCESS repertoire file appears here via TCRdb, limited to in-frame rearrangements. These files lack a portion of the clones; in checked studies, under half of the deficit traces to unresolved V genes, and the cause of the others is not known. The DNA was the basis for D and trimming; V, J and clone size are from that table. This sample holds around 2,000,000 clones; approximately 94% were observed only once. The ten largest clones add up to 1% to 1.3% of the sample.

With regard to this clone: The target of this receptor is not known. Base qualities are not recorded, but no much larger clone differs from it by a single base.

CD8 naive samples consisted of CD45RO-negative cells that were positively selected for CCR7, yielding a CD45RA+CCR7+ population without TemRA cells. The donors were healthy, HIV-negative adults who had no recently reported acute infections or vaccinations. Every donor was a Caucasian adult living in Nashville, Tennessee, USA. Blood was collected by leukapheresis, and PBMCs were isolated by Ficoll-Histopaque density gradient centrifugation and then cryopreserved in liquid nitrogen vapor phase. Purity and quantity of every magnetically sorted T cell population were checked by analytical flow cytometry. Each sorted fraction had its genomic DNA isolated and then quantified by UV absorbance on a Nanodrop 2000c. Sequenced input: naive CD8+ T cells sorted from blood. The cell subset or site label of this sample denotes: CD45RA+CCR7+. The clonotype comes from a man between 18 and 29 years old in good health.

The CDR3 has the sequence CASSQAPPSEQYF. The base sequence is TGCGCCAGCAGCCAAGCTCCCCCCTCCGAGCAGTACTTC. The sequence links TRBV4-1 to TRBJ2-7, with the D gene too uncertain to name. Inclusive of the bounding cysteine and phenylalanine, the CDR3 is 13 residues long. Of the read, only the CDR3 DNA is kept; its 39 bases are in frame from base 1. The germline V gene provides CDR1 MGHRA and CDR2 YSYEKL. V is reduced by 1 base and J by 6 bases, leaving a spacing of 10 bases between them.